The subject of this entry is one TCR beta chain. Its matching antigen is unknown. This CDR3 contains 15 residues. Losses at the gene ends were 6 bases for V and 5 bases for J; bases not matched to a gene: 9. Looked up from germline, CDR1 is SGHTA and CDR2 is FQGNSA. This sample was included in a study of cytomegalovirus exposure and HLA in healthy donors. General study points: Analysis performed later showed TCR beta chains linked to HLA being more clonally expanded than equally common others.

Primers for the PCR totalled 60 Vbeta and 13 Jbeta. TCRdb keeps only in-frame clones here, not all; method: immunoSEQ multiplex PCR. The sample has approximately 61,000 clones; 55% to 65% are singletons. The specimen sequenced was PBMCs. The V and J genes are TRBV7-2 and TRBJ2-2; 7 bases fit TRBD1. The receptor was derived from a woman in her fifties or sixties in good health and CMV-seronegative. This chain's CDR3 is CASRRTGTDTGELFF. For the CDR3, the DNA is TGTGCCAGCAGGCGGACAGGAACTGATACCGGGGAGCTGTTTTTT.